This T cell receptor (beta chain) was identified in a study of blood T cell repertoires in COVID-19. V gave up 5 bases and J gave up 2 bases, with 13 bases separating them. The length of the CDR3 is 14 residues. Germline V gene lookup returns CDR1 SGHTA and CDR2 FQGNSA. Recovery among Cohort 3 donors was established by two negative PCRs, clearance, or symptom resolution. Produced via immunoSEQ multiplex PCR; TCRdb's table is partial and in-frame only. The sample has about 310,000 clones; 75% to 90% are singletons. This TCR was sampled from a woman in her 40s who had recovered from COVID-19. The sample taken for sequencing was PBMCs or T cells enriched from blood (not recorded which). The chain joins TRBV7-2 to TRBJ2-7; maybe TRBD2 (5 bases). CDR3 nucleotides: TGTGCCAGCAGCACGACTACGGGCGCCTACGAGCAGTACTTC. Translating gives CASSTTTGAYEQYF.